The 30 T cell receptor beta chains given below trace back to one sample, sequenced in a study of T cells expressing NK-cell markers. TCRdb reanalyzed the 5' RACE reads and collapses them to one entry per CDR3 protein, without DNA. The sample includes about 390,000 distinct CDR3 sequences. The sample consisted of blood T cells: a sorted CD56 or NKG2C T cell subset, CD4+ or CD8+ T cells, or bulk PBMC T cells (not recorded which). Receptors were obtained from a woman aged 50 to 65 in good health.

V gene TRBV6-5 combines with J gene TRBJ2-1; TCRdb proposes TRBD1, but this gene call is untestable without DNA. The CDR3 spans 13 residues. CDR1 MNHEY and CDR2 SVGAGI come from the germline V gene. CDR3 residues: CASSYPGDNEQFF.

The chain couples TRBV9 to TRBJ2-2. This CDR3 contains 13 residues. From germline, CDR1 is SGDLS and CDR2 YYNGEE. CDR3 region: CASSVAQYGELFF.

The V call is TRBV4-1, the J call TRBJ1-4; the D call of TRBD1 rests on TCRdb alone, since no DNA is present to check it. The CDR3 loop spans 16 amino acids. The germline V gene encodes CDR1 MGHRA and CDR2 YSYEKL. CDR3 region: CASSLEGGATNEKLFF.

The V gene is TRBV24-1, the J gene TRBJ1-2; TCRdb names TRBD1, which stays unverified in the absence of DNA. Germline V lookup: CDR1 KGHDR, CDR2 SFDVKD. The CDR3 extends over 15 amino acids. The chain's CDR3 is CATSDLGGAIHGYTF.

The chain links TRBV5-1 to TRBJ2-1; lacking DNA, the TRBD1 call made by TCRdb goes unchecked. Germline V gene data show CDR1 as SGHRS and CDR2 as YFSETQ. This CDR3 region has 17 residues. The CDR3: CASSFGGAELLVNEQFF.

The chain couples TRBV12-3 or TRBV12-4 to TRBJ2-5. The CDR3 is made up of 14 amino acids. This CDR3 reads CASSGIGSRETQYF.

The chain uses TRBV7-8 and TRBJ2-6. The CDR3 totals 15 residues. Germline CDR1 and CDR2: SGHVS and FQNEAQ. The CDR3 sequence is CASSLEGTGANVLTF.

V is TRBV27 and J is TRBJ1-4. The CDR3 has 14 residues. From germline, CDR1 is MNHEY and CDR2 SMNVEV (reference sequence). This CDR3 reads CASSFVGRNEKLFF.

CDR3: CASSLDVLRTDTQYF. The chain couples TRBV12-3 or TRBV12-4 to TRBJ2-3. The CDR3 length is 15 residues.

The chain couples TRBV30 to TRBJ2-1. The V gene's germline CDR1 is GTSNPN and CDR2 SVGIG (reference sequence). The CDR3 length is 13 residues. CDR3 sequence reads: CAWSAGLYNEQFF.

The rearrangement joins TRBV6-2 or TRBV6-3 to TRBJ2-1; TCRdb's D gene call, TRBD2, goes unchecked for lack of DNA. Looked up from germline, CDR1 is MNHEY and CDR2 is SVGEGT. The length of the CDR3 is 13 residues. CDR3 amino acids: CASSSRRESEQFF.

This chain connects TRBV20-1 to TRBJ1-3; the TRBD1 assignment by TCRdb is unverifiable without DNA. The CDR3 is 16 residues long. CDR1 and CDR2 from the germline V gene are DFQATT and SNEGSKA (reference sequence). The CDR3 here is CSASPVGGAAGNTIYF.

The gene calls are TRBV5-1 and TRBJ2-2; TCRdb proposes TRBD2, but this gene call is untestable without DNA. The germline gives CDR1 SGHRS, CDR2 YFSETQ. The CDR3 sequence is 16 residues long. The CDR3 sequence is CASSSGGLAGGRELFF.

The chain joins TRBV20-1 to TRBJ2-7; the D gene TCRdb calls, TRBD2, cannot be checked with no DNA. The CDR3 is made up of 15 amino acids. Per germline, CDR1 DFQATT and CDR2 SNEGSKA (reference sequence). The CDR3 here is CSAREVSSGSYEQYF.

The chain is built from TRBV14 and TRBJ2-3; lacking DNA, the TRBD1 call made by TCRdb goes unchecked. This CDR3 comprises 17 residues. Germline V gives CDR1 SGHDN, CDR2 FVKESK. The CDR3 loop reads CASSQDLTGGHTDTQYF.

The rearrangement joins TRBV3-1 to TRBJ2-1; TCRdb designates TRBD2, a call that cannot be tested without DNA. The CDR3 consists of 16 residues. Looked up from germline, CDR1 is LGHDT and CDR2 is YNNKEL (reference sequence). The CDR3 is CASSQETLAGYNEQFF.

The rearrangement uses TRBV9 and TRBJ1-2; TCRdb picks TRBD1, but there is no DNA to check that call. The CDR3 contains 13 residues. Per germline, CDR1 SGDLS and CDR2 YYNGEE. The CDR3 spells CASTETGNYGYTF.

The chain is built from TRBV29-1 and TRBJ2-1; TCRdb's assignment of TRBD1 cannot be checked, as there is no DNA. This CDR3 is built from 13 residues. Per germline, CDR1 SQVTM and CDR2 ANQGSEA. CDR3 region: CSVEFLTGTEQFF.

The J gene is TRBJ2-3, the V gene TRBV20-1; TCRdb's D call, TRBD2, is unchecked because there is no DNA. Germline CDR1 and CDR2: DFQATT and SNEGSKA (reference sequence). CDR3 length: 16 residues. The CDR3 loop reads CSAKAASGRALDTQYF.

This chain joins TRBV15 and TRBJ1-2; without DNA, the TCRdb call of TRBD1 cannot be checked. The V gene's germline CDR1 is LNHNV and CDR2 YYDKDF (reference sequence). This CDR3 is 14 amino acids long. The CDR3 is CATSRDSGQDGYTF.

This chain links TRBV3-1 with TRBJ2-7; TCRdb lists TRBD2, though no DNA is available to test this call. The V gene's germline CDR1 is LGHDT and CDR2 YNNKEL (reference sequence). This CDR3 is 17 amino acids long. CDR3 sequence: CATMGGTSGSSTYEQYF.

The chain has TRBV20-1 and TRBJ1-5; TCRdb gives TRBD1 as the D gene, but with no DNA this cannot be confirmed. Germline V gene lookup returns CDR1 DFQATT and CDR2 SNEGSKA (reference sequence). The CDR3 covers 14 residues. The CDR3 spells CSIRDRAYDQPQHF.

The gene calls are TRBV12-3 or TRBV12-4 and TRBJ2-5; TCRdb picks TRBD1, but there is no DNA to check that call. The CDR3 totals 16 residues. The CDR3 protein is CASSTRARQSRETQYF.

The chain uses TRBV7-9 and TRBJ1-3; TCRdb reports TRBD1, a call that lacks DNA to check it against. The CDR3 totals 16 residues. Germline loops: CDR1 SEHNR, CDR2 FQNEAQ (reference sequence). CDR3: CASSPPGGSSGNTIYF.

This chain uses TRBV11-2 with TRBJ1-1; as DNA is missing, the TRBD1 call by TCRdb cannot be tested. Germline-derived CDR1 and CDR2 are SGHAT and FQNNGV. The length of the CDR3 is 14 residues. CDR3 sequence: CASSPTGARNEAFF.

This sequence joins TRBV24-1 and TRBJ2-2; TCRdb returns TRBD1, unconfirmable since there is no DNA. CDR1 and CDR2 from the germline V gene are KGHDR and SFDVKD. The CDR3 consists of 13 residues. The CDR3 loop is CATETGDTGELFF.

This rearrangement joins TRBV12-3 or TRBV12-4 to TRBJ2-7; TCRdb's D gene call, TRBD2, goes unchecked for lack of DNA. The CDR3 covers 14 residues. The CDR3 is CASNPSGRVNEQYF.

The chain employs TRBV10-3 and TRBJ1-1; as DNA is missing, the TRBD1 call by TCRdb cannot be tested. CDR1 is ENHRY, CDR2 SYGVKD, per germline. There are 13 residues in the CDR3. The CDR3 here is CAIQQGRGTEAFF.

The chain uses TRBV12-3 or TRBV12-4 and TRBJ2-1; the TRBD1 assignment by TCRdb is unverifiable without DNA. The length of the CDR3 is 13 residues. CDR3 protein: CASLRRANNEQFF.

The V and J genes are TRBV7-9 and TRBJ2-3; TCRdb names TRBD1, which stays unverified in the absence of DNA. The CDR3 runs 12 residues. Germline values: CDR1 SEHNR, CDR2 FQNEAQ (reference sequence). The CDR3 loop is CASSFGGDTQYF.